This passage covers 28 T cell receptor beta chains from one sample sequenced in a study of T cell repertoires in cytomegalovirus infection. TCRdb recomputed calls from the reads with MiXCR, one row per CDR3 protein. The sample contains around 250,000 distinct CDR3 sequences, 15% to 20% of which appear only once. Specimen: CD8+ T cells from PBMCs. The receptors were gathered from a human donor in good health (CMV status not recorded). Some clones in this sample may be carry-over from other donors' samples.

V and J are TRBV5-1 and TRBJ2-7; no firm D call. The CDR3 has 13 amino acids. CDR1 SGHRS and CDR2 YFSETQ come from the germline V gene. Trimming left V 6 bases short and J 2 bases short, with 12 bases between. The CDR3 nucleotides are TGCGCCAGCAATTACGACGGAACCTACGAGCAGTACTTC. Translated: CASNYDGTYEQYF.

Many counts were recorded for this clonotype. The chain employs TRBV7-9 and TRBJ2-1; D unclear. CDR1 is SEHNR and CDR2 is FQNEAQ in the germline V gene (reference sequence). The CDR3 runs to 13 residues. Deletions cut 3 bases from V and 4 bases from J, with 7 bases between. The CDR3 DNA follows: TGTGCCAGCAGCTTGCGTAGTTACAATGAGCAGTTCTTC. Its protein product is CASSLRSYNEQFF.

This clonotype has at least ten counts. The chain couples TRBV7-2 to TRBJ1-1; 7 bases map to TRBD1. CDR3 length equals 14 residues. Trimming at V came to 5 bases and at J to 6 bases, leaving 9 bases not matched to a gene. Germline CDR1 SGHTA, CDR2 FQGNSA. The CDR3 is CASSPSTGLSEAFF. Here the CDR3 DNA reads TGTGCCAGCAGCCCGTCGACAGGGCTCTCTGAAGCTTTCTTT.

The gene calls are TRBV2 and TRBJ2-7, with D unclear. Germline V gene lookup returns CDR1 SNHLY and CDR2 FYNNEI. With 3 bases removed from V and 3 bases from J, the gap between germline ends came to 9 bases. The CDR3 extends over 13 amino acids. The CDR3, as DNA: TGTGCCAGCAGTGAGCGCAGGATCTACGAGCAGTACTTC. This codes for CASSERRIYEQYF.

This clonotype was counted a few times. CDR3 amino acids: CASTDPDSYGYTF. CDR3 DNA: TGTGCCAGCACAGACCCGGACAGCTATGGCTACACCTTC. V usage is TRBV6-5 and J usage is TRBJ1-2; possibly TRBD1 for D (6 bases). CDR1 and CDR2 (germline): MNHEY, SVGAGI. The CDR3 extends over 13 amino acids. The V and J ends lost 7 bases and 4 bases respectively, with 13 bases between them.

Ten or more counts support this clonotype. The chain is built from TRBV7-9 and TRBJ2-5, with D possibly matching TRBD2 (6 bases). The CDR3 runs 13 residues. V gave up 4 bases and J gave up 3 bases, with 9 bases separating them. Germline assignment: CDR1 SEHNR and CDR2 FQNEAQ (reference sequence). The CDR3, as DNA: TGTGCCAGCAGCTCGGGACTGAAAGAGACCCAGTACTTC. Protein product: CASSSGLKETQYF.

The gene calls are TRBV5-1 and TRBJ1-2, with TRBD1 matching over 7 bases. V gave up 2 bases and J gave up 8 bases; unmatched junction bases: 6. Germline V lookup: CDR1 SGHRS, CDR2 YFSETQ. This CDR3 contains 13 residues. As DNA, the CDR3 is TGCGCCAGCAGCTTTGAGGGGGCAGAGGGCTACACCTTC. This encodes CASSFEGAEGYTF.

V is TRBV6-6 and J is TRBJ2-5, with D possibly being TRBD1 (6 bases). CDR1 is MNHNY, CDR2 SVGAGI, per germline (reference sequence). This CDR3 is 20 amino acids long. Trimming pared 2 bases from V and 2 bases from J, leaving 27 bases between. Written as DNA, the CDR3 is TGTGCCAGCAGTTACGGGGGCAGCACCCATTATGCTGGACTTCAAGAGACCCAGTACTTC. It is translated as CASSYGGSTHYAGLQETQYF.

This clonotype has ten or more counts. The chain couples TRBV7-3 to TRBJ2-1; 12 bases line up with TRBD2. Per germline, CDR1 SGHTA and CDR2 FQGTGA. This CDR3 is built from 15 residues. The V and J ends lost 5 bases and 5 bases, in that order; junction bases with no gene match: 4. Here the CDR3 reads CASSPRLAGDNEQFF. Written as DNA, the CDR3 is TGTGCCAGCAGCCCTAGACTAGCGGGGGACAATGAGCAGTTCTTC.

This clonotype was seen more than once but under ten times. The chain links TRBV7-9 to TRBJ2-1; D is possibly TRBD1 (6 bases). The CDR3 has 14 amino acids. V lost 4 bases and J lost 10, with 17 bases in between. Germline CDR1 reads SEHNR; CDR2 reads FQNEAQ (reference sequence). The CDR3: CASSSRQDWDEQFF. As DNA, the CDR3 is TGTGCCAGCAGCTCACGACAGGATTGGGACGAGCAGTTCTTC.

The chain joins TRBV18 to TRBJ2-7, with a possible D match to TRBD1 (5 bases). Trimming shortened V by 5 bases and J by 0 bases, and 17 bases separated the two germline ends. CDR3 size: 16 residues. The germline V gene encodes CDR1 KGHSH and CDR2 LQKENI. CDR3 nucleotides: TGTGCCAGCTCAACACGGCAGGGATTTGACTCCTACGAGCAGTACTTC. It codes for CASSTRQGFDSYEQYF.

There are a few counts of this clonotype. This rearrangement joins TRBV5-5 to TRBJ2-2; 7 positions match TRBD1. This CDR3 contains 17 residues. After removal of 0 bases from V and 4 bases from J, the junction contained 9 bases not matched to a gene. Germline V lookup: CDR1 SGHKS, CDR2 YYEKEE (reference sequence). CDR3 in DNA: TGTGCCAGCAGCTTGGATCACAGGGGTTTAGTCACCGGGGAGCTGTTTTTT. This encodes CASSLDHRGLVTGELFF. Together with reference TRBV5-5 and TRBJ2-2, the CDR3 gives the full variable domain: DAGVTQSPTHLIKTRGQQVTLRCSPISGHKSVSWYQQVLGQGPQFIFQYYEKEERGRGNFPDRFSARQFPNYSSELNVNALLLGDSALYLCASSLDHRGLVTGELFFGEGSRLTVL.

The rearrangement links TRBV27 to TRBJ1-1; D remains unclear. Germline CDR1 MNHEY, CDR2 SMNVEV (reference sequence). The CDR3 covers 17 residues. Trimming pared 5 bases from V and 1 base from J, leaving 20 bases between. CDR3 region: CASSLNTDGAGNTEAFF. The CDR3 nucleotides are TGTGCCAGCAGTCTTAATACGGACGGAGCGGGGAACACTGAAGCTTTCTTT.

In its sample, this clonotype was seen many times. The chain carries TRBV12-3 or TRBV12-4 and TRBJ2-7, with D unclear. V was shortened by 6 bases and J by 5 bases, with 11 bases between the two germline ends. The CDR3 extends over 12 amino acids. CDR3 amino acids: CASSPVSNEQYF. In DNA form, the CDR3 reads TGTGCCAGCAGCCCGGTTTCCAACGAGCAGTACTTC.

The rearrangement uses TRBV7-6 and TRBJ2-5; no definite D call. In germline, CDR1 is SGHVS, CDR2 FNYEAQ. The V end was cut by 6 bases, the J end by 2 bases, with 4 bases between. CDR3 length equals 11 residues. The CDR3 nucleotides read TGTGCCAGCAGTGGACAAGAGACCCAGTACTTC. It yields the protein CASSGQETQYF.

A few counts support this clonotype. This chain links TRBV29-1 with TRBJ1-2, with D possibly TRBD1 on 6 matching bases. The germline CDR1 and CDR2 sequences are SQVTM and ANQGSEA. The V end lost 4 bases, the J end lost 8 bases, and 11 bases lay between the germline ends. This CDR3 contains 11 residues. The CDR3 bases are TGCAGCGTTGTCGCCAGGGGAGGCTACACCTTC. Encoded protein: CSVVARGGYTF. The whole variable domain, remainder taken from reference TRBV29-1 and TRBJ1-2, is SAVISQKPSRDICQRGTSLTIQCQVDSQVTMMFWYRQQPGQSLTLIATANQGSEATYESGFVIDKFPISRPNLTFSTLTVSNMSPEDSSIYLCSVVARGGYTFGSGTRLTVV.

This clonotype was counted a few times. The V gene is TRBV28, the J gene TRBJ1-6; the D is unclear. The CDR3 sequence is 14 residues long. Trimming cost V 6 bases and J 6 bases, with 12 bases left between them. CDR1 MDHEN and CDR2 SYDVKM come from the germline V gene. This chain's CDR3 is CASSGAQINSPLHF. The CDR3 coding sequence is TGTGCCAGCAGCGGCGCTCAGATTAATTCACCCCTCCACTTT.

To note about this clonotype: This could be a read error, since a much larger clone is one nucleotide away. The genes are TRBV28 and TRBJ1-1; D gene uncertain. CDR1 is MDHEN and CDR2 is SYDVKM in the germline V gene. The CDR3 runs 14 residues. For the CDR3, the DNA is TGTACCAGCAGCGAACTTGGCATGAACACTGAAGCTTTCTTT. Translated: CTSSELGMNTEAFF.

This clonotype showed up just a few times. V and J are TRBV5-1 and TRBJ2-7, with 14 bases fitting TRBD2. The CDR3 contains 18 residues. Germline CDR1 SGHRS, CDR2 YFSETQ. V dropped 0 bases and J dropped 1; count of bases not matched to a gene: 6. The CDR3 nucleotides read TGCGCCAGCAGCTTGGGGACTAGCGGGGGGTTCCAGTCCTACGAGCAGTACTTC. Residues: CASSLGTSGGFQSYEQYF. The full variable domain, its missing parts supplied by reference TRBV5-1 and TRBJ2-7, is KAGVTQTPRYLIKTRGQQVTLSCSPISGHRSVSWYQQTPGQGLQFLFEYFSETQRNKGNFPGRFSGRQFSNSRSEMNVSTLELGDSALYLCASSLGTSGGFQSYEQYFGPGTRLTVT.

This clonotype has a count of ten or more. V is TRBV7-6 and J is TRBJ1-1, with 7 bases fitting TRBD1. J gave up 6 bases and V 4 bases, and 5 bases lay outside the gene matches. The CDR3 spans 13 residues. The germline V gene has CDR1 SGHVS and CDR2 FNYEAQ. The CDR3 loop reads CASSSNTGAEAFF. CDR3 coding DNA: TGTGCCAGCAGCTCTAATACAGGGGCTGAAGCTTTCTTT. The entire variable domain, with the rest obtained from reference TRBV7-6 and TRBJ1-1, is as follows: GAGVSQSPRYKVTKRGQDVALRCDPISGHVSLYWYRQALGQGPEFLTYFNYEAQQDKSGLPNDRFSAERPEGSISTLTIQRTEQRDSAMYRCASSSNTGAEAFFGQGTRLTVV.

This clonotype appeared a few times. The chain carries TRBV6-2 or TRBV6-3 and TRBJ1-5; D not certain. Trimming cost V 5 bases and J 2 bases, with 13 bases left between them. This CDR3 spans 15 amino acids. Germline V gene sequence: CDR1 MNHEY, CDR2 SVGEGT. The CDR3 nucleotides are TGTGCCAGCAGTCTCAAAGGTTATCGCAATCAGCCCCAGCATTTT. Its translation: CASSLKGYRNQPQHF.

This clonotype was recorded many times. The rearrangement joins TRBV4-2 to TRBJ1-6, with D tentatively TRBD1 (5 bases). V shed 1 base and J shed 8 bases, with 12 bases lying between them. CDR3 size: 15 residues. The germline CDR1 and CDR2 sequences are LGHNA and YNFKEQ. CDR3 DNA: TGTGCCAGCAGCCAAGTGCCGACAGCCGATTCACCCCTCCACTTT. Its translation: CASSQVPTADSPLHF.

This clonotype appeared many times. The chain is built from TRBV6-6 and TRBJ1-2; 7 positions match TRBD1. Germline CDR1 is MNHNY and CDR2 is SVGAGI (reference sequence). The CDR3 is 11 residues long. In DNA, the CDR3 is TGTGTCAGTTTCGGGACAGATGGCTACACCTTC. It translates to CVSFGTDGYTF.

The chain couples TRBV5-6 to TRBJ2-7; D remains unclear. This CDR3 is built from 13 residues. CDR1 is SGHDT, CDR2 YYEEEE, per germline. The germline V and J ends were trimmed by 0 bases and 6 bases, with 10 bases remaining between them. The CDR3 nucleotides read TGTGCCAGCAGCTTGGAAGGAACCCCCGAGCAGTACTTC. Translation: CASSLEGTPEQYF. The variable domain in full, with the rest retrieved from reference TRBV5-6 and TRBJ2-7, is DAGVTQSPTHLIKTRGQQVTLRCSPKSGHDTVSWYQQALGQGPQFIFQYYEEEERQRGNFPDRFSGHQFPNYSSELNVNALLLGDSALYLCASSLEGTPEQYFGPGTRLTVT.

DNA of the CDR3: TGTGCCAGCAGTTTCCTGATCCTCCAAGGACAGGGACCCAATCAGCCCCAGCATTTT. This sequence encodes CASSFLILQGQGPNQPQHF. The chain is built from TRBV12-3 or TRBV12-4 and TRBJ1-5; TRBD1 aligns across 8 bases. This CDR3 has 19 residues. Unmatched junction bases numbered 16, after V lost 3 bases and J lost 3 bases.

This clonotype has only a few counts. At one end the junction does not follow the germline gene, possibly because of a read error. This sequence joins TRBV4-1 and TRBJ1-1; D gene uncertain. This CDR3 comprises 14 residues. CDR1 is MGHRA, CDR2 YSYEKL, per germline. CDR3 nucleotide sequence: TGTGCCAGCAGCCAAGATAAGGCAGGCACTGAAGCTTTCTTT. It specifies CASSQDKAGTEAFF.

The V call is TRBV6-2 or TRBV6-3, the J call TRBJ1-1, with 8 nucleotides matching TRBD1. Trimming took 6 bases from V and 1 from J; bases not matched to a gene: 4. The germline V gene encodes CDR1 MNHEY and CDR2 SVGEGT. This CDR3 spans 14 amino acids. The CDR3 DNA follows: TGTGCCAGCAGCGCAGGGGGCGCGAACACTGAAGCTTTCTTT. Its protein product is CASSAGGANTEAFF.

At least ten counts were recorded for this clonotype. The chain uses TRBV7-2 and TRBJ1-1, with D tentatively TRBD1 (6 bases). V was clipped by 5 bases and J by 5 bases, with 15 bases between them. This CDR3 has 14 amino acids. The germline gives CDR1 SGHTA, CDR2 FQGNSA. The CDR3: CASSLTIQGTEAFF. The CDR3 DNA reads as TGTGCCAGCAGCCTTACTATACAGGGTACTGAAGCTTTCTTT.